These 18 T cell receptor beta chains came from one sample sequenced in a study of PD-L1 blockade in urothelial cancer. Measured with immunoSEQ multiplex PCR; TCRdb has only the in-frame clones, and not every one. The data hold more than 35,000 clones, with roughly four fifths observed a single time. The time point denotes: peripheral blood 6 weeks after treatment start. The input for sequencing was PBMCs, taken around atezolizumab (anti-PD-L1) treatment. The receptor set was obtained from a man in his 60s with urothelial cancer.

The chain's CDR3 is CASISQAQNTEAFF. CDR3 nucleotide sequence: TGTGCCAGCATTTCCCAGGCCCAGAACACTGAAGCTTTCTTT. V usage is TRBV6-1 and J usage is TRBJ1-1; D is uncertain. V was clipped by 7 bases and J by 1 base, with 13 bases between them. The germline V gene encodes CDR1 MNHNS and CDR2 SASEGT. CDR3 length equals 14 residues.

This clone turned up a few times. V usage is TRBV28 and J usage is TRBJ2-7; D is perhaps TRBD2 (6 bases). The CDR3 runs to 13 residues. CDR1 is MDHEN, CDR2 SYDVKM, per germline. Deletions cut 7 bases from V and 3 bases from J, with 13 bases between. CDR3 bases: TGTGCCAGCACGAGAGGAGGGATCTACGAGCAGTACTTC. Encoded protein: CASTRGGIYEQYF.

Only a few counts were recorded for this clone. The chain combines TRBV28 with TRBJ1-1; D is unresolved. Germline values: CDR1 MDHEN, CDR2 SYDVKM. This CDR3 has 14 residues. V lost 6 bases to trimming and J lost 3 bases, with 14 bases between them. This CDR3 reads CASRPGGRHTEAFF. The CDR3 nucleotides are TGTGCCAGCAGGCCCGGCGGGCGGCACACTGAAGCTTTCTTT.

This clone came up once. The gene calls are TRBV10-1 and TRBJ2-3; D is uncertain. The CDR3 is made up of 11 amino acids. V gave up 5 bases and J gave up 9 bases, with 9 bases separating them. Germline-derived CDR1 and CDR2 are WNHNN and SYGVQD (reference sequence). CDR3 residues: CASSRSYTQYF. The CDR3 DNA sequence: TGCGCCAGCAGTCGGTCCTACACGCAGTATTTT.

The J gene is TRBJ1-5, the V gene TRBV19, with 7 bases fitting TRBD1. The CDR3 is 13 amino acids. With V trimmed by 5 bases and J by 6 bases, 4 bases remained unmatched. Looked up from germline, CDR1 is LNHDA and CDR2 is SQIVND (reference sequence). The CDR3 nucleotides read TGTGCCAGTAGTCCTGACAGGGTTCAGCCCCAGCATTTT. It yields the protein CASSPDRVQPQHF.

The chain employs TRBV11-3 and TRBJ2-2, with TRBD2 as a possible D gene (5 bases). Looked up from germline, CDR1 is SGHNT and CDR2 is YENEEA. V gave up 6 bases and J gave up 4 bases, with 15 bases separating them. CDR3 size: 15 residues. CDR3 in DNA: TGTGCCAGCAGTCACGGGGAAGTGGGCACCGGGGAGCTGTTTTTT. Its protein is CASSHGEVGTGELFF.

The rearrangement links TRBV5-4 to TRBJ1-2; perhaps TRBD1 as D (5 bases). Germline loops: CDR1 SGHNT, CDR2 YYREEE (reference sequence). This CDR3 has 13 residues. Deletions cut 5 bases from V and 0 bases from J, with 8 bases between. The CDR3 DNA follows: TGTGCCAGCAGGGACACCTCTAACTATGGCTACACCTTC. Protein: CASRDTSNYGYTF.

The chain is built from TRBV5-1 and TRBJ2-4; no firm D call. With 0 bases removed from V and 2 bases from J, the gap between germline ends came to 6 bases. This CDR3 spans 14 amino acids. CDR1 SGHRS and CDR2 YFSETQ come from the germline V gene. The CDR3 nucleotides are TGCGCCAGCAGCTTGGGTCAGTCCAAAAACATTCAGTACTTC. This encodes CASSLGQSKNIQYF.

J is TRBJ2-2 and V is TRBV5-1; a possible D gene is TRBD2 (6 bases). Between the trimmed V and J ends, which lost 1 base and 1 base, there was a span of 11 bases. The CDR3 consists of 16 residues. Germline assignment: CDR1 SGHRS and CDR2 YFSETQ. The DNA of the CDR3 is TGCGCCAGCAGCTTGCACGGGGAGGTGAACACCGGGGAGCTGTTTTTT. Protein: CASSLHGEVNTGELFF.

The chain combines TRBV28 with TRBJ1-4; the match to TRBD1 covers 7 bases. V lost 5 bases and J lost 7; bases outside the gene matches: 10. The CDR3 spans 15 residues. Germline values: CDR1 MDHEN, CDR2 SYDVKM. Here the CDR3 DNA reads TGTGCCAGCAGTCCCCCTGACAGGGTAACTGAAAAACTGTTTTTT. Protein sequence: CASSPPDRVTEKLFF.

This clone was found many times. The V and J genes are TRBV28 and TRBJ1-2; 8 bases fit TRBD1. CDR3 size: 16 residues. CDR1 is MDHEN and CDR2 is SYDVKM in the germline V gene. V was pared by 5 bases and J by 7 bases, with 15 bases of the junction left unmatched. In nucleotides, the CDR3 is TGTGCCAGCAGTGGAGCCGGCGGACAGGGCAGTGGTGGCTACACCTTC. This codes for CASSGAGGQGSGGYTF.

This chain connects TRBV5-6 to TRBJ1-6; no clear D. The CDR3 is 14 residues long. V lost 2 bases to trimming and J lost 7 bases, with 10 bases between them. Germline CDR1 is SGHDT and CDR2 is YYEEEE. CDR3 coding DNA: TGTGCCAGCAGCTTTGCAGGTCTGAATTCACCCCTCCACTTT. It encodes CASSFAGLNSPLHF.

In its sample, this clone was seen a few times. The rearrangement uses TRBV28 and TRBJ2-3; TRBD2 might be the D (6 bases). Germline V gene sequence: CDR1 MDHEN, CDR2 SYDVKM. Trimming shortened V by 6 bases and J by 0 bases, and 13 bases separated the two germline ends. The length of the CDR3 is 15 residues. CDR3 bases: TGTGCCAGCAGGTCGTCCGGGGGAAGCACAGATACGCAGTATTTT. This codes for CASRSSGGSTDTQYF.

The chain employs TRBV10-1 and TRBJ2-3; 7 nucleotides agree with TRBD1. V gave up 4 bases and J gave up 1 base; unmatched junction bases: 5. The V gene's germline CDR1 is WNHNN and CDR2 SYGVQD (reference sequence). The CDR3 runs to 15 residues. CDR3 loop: CASSAQGRRTDTQYF. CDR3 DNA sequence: TGCGCCAGCAGTGCACAGGGGCGTCGCACAGATACGCAGTATTTT.

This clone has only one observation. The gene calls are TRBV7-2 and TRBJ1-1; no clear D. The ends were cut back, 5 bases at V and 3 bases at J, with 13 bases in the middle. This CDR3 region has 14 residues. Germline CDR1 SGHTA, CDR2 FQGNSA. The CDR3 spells CASSLSRDDTEAFF. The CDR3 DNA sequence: TGTGCCAGCAGCCTAAGTCGCGATGACACTGAAGCTTTCTTT.

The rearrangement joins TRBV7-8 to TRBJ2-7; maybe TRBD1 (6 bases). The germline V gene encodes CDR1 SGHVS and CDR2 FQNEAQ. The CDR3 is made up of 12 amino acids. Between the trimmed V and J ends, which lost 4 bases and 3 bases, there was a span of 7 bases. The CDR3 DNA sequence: TGTGCCAGCAGCTGGGACAACTACGAGCAGTACTTC. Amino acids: CASSWDNYEQYF.

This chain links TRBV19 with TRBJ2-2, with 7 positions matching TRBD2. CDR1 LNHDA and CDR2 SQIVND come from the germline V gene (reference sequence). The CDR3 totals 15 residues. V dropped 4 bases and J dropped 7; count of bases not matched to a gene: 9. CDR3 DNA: TGTGCCAGTAGTACCTGGGGGGGAGCCGGCGGGGAGCTGTTTTTT. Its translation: CASSTWGGAGGELFF.

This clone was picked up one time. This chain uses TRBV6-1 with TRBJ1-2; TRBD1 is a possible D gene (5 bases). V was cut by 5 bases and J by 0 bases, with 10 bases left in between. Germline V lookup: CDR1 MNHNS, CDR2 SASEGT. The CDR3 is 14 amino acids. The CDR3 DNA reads TGTGCCAGCAGTCAGGGCCTACCTAACTATGGCTACACCTTC. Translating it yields CASSQGLPNYGYTF.